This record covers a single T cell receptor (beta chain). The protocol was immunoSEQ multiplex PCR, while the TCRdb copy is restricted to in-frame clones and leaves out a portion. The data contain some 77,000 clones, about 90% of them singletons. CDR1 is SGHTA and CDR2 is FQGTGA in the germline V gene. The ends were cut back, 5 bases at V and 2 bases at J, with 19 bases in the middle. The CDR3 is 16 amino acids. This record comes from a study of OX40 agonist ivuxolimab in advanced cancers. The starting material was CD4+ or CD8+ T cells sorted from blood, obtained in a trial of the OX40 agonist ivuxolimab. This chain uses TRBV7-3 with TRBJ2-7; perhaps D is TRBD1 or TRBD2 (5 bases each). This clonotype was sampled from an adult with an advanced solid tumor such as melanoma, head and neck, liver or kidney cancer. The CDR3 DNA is TGTGCCAGCAGCCCGAACCGGGGCCTAGGGGCCTACGAGCAGTACTTC. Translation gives CASSPNRGLGAYEQYF.